These T cell receptor beta chains were read from a single sample in a study of shared clonotypes between healthy human individuals. The method was immunoSEQ multiplex PCR; TCRdb's version includes in-frame clones alone and lacks a portion of them. The sample lists about 650,000 clones, around 95% seen once, with less than 0.13% in the top ten. The sequencing sample was made of naive CD8+ T cells sorted from blood. These receptor sequences come from a woman aged 25 to 39 in good health. Each CDR3 is given with its conserved first and last residue. The D gene is left open where the match is weak. A clone size is listed for some rows: how often the clone was seen (once, few, many), or a class if it is expanded.

D | J | size | V | CDR3 | DNA
TRBD2 | TRBJ2-1 | - | TRBV7-9 | CASRITSGSYNEQFF | TGTGCCAGCAGGATAACTAGCGGCTCCTACAATGAGCAGTTCTTC
TRBD2 | TRBJ2-2 | - | TRBV7-6 | CASSSLAGGAGELFF | TGTGCCAGCAGCTCCCTAGCGGGAGGGGCCGGGGAGCTGTTTTTT
TRBD2 | TRBJ2-1 | - | TRBV7-9 | CASSRTSGSQDEQFF | TGTGCCAGCAGCCGAACTAGCGGGAGTCAAGATGAGCAGTTCTTC
TRBD2 | TRBJ2-3 | - | TRBV6-1 | CASSELLAGGLTDTQYF | TGTGCCAGCAGTGAACTACTAGCGGGAGGACTCACAGATACGCAGTATTTT
TRBD1 | TRBJ2-4 | - | TRBV6-4 | CASSYLSRGLIDIQYF | TGTGCCAGCAGTTACCTTTCCAGGGGGTTGATCGACATTCAGTACTTC
TRBD2 | TRBJ2-3 | - | TRBV27 | CASSALAGVADTQYF | TGTGCCAGCAGTGCACTAGCGGGAGTGGCAGATACGCAGTATTTT
TRBD1 | TRBJ2-1 | - | TRBV27 | CASEPGQGNNEQFF | TGTGCCAGCGAACCGGGACAGGGCAACAATGAGCAGTTCTTC
- | TRBJ1-4 | - | TRBV5-1 | CASSPRGPNEKLFF | TGCGCCAGCAGTCCGCGGGGCCCTAATGAAAAACTGTTTTTT
- | TRBJ1-2 | - | TRBV4-1 | CASSQVLAGGGYTF | TGCGCCAGCAGCCAAGTGCTGGCAGGTGGTGGCTACACCTTC
- | TRBJ2-7 | few | TRBV25-1 | CASSDSYEQYF | TGTGCCAGCAGTGACTCCTACGAGCAGTACTTC
- | TRBJ2-7 | - | TRBV6-6 | CASYGGYEQYF | TGTGCCAGCTACGGCGGATACGAGCAGTACTTC
- | TRBJ2-7 | - | TRBV25-1 | CASSECPGIAAACEQYF | TGTGCCAGCAGTGAATGCCCCGGGATAGCGGCTGCTTGCGAGCAGTACTTC
TRBD2 | TRBJ2-7 | - | TRBV27 | CASSLLAGAIYEQYF | TGTGCCAGCAGTCTACTAGCGGGGGCGATCTACGAGCAGTACTTC
- | TRBJ1-1 | - | TRBV14 | CASSQDLASEAFF | TGTGCCAGCAGCCAAGATTTGGCAAGTGAAGCTTTCTTT
- | TRBJ2-7 | - | TRBV10-2 | CASSVLPDDEQYF | TGCGCCAGCAGTGTTTTACCGGACGACGAGCAGTACTTC
TRBD2 | TRBJ2-7 | - | TRBV6-4 | CASSDSLIAGGPTYEQYF | TGTGCCAGCAGTGACTCGTTGATTGCGGGAGGGCCCACCTACGAGCAGTACTTC
- | TRBJ2-7 | - | TRBV29-1 | CSVEEFTGEHSYEQYF | TGCAGCGTTGAAGAGTTTACGGGAGAGCATTCCTACGAGCAGTACTTC